Listed below are T cell receptor beta chains from one sample, sequenced in a study of blood T cell repertoires in COVID-19. Repertoires were generated with immunoSEQ multiplex PCR, while TCRdb's copy carries only in-frame clones and drops some. The table has 65,000 to 70,000 clones, 70% to 90% seen once. Sequencing was done on a sample of peripheral blood. The receptors stem from a man in his fifties or sixties with acute or convalescent COVID-19. Each CDR3 is given without its conserved first and last residue. Each record gives: V gene, CDR3 protein.

v_gene: TRBV21-1; CDR3aa: ASSNGRRDRVQPQH
v_gene: TRBV19; CDR3aa: ASSILRGTGTYEQY
v_gene: TRBV11-3; CDR3aa: ASSLGEGLAGGVQF
v_gene: TRBV7-2; CDR3aa: ASSSPRVAQETQY
v_gene: TRBV2; CDR3aa: ASSEDRITYNEQF
v_gene: TRBV6-6; CDR3aa: ASIHRNSNQPQH
v_gene: TRBV5-1; CDR3aa: ASSLSTGDQPQH
v_gene: TRBV9; CDR3aa: ASSVVPGYEQY
v_gene: TRBV27; CDR3aa: ASSFRGTGEQY
v_gene: TRBV24-1; CDR3aa: ATSGPLRGRGSDTQY
v_gene: TRBV4-1; CDR3aa: ASSQGPNVIRGSSYEQY
v_gene: TRBV12-3/TRBV12-4; CDR3aa: ASRQGRPNEQF
v_gene: TRBV10-3; CDR3aa: HPGGQGIYGYT
v_gene: TRBV7-2; CDR3aa: ASSLEIFPLNQPQH
v_gene: TRBV4-1; CDR3aa: ASSHAQGNQPQH
v_gene: TRBV4-2; CDR3aa: ASKKPGLGNIQY
v_gene: TRBV5-4; CDR3aa: ASSLVGTSGADTQY
v_gene: TRBV19; CDR3aa: ATGTANSPLH
v_gene: TRBV27; CDR3aa: ASSPRPTGGNYGYT
v_gene: TRBV28; CDR3aa: ATRGQGGQETQY
v_gene: TRBV7-6; CDR3aa: ASSLTLRGQNSPLH
v_gene: TRBV7-9; CDR3aa: ASSNTGQGGNTIY
v_gene: TRBV7-9; CDR3aa: ASSLQRTGGNEKLF
v_gene: TRBV10-3; CDR3aa: AISDLSSYNEQF
v_gene: TRBV5-6; CDR3aa: ASSLAEGGRSF
v_gene: TRBV27; CDR3aa: ASSQQGFEQY
v_gene: TRBV25-1; CDR3aa: ASREGLAGADNEQF
v_gene: TRBV4-2; CDR3aa: ASSQASGGRETQY
v_gene: TRBV29-1; CDR3aa: STLSGGSYTGELF
v_gene: TRBV12-3/TRBV12-4; CDR3aa: ASSPGNTEAF
v_gene: TRBV2; CDR3aa: ASTRQGYGYT
v_gene: TRBV9; CDR3aa: ASSVDVTSNQPQH
v_gene: TRBV30; CDR3aa: AWRKEANYGYT
v_gene: TRBV9; CDR3aa: ASSVAGAGGPKTQY
v_gene: TRBV30; CDR3aa: AWSGTGTLETQY
v_gene: TRBV5-1; CDR3aa: ASSYRDGGNTIY
v_gene: TRBV29-1; CDR3aa: SVEWGGPYEQY
v_gene: TRBV28; CDR3aa: ASSRDYSPLH
v_gene: TRBV24-1; CDR3aa: ATSDTGGMTDTQY
v_gene: TRBV19; CDR3aa: ASSSGTGSYEQY
v_gene: TRBV10-3; CDR3aa: AITSGLAGVTDTQY
v_gene: TRBV7-8; CDR3aa: ASSAGLDYEQY
v_gene: TRBV4-2; CDR3aa: ASSLWSNGETQY
v_gene: TRBV4-2; CDR3aa: ASSREWTSGGPQY
v_gene: TRBV3-1/TRBV3-2; CDR3aa: ASSEPGVGNSPLH
v_gene: TRBV10-3; CDR3aa: AISPGGQGVFGF
v_gene: TRBV11-2; CDR3aa: ASSSRTGGNGELF
v_gene: TRBV4-1; CDR3aa: ASSQLGHNEKLF
v_gene: TRBV30; CDR3aa: AWSVGTGTGSPLH